This T cell receptor beta chain was found in a study of OX40 agonist ivuxolimab in advanced cancers. Overall study: Of mixed ages from roughly 23 to 85 and averaging roughly 60 years, the group was about 86% male. Previous treatment with anti-PD-1, anti-PD-L1 or anti-CTLA-4 therapy was allowed; 40% had received some.

The germline CDR1 and CDR2 sequences are MNHEY and SVGAGI. There are 13 residues in the CDR3. V lost 2 bases and J 5 bases, leaving 9 bases between the germline ends. Repertoires were generated with immunoSEQ multiplex PCR, while TCRdb's copy carries only in-frame clones and drops some. There are over 60,000 clones in the sample; approximately 91% occur only once, and more than 0.3% lies in the top ten. Sequenced here: CD4+ or CD8+ T cells sorted from blood, sampled in a trial of the OX40 agonist ivuxolimab. The genes are TRBV6-5 and TRBJ2-5; D is uncertain. The receptor was derived from an adult with an advanced solid tumor such as melanoma, head and neck, liver or kidney cancer. The CDR3 DNA follows: TGTGCCAGCAGTTACCCCGGGTTCGAGACCCAGTACTTC. Its translation is CASSYPGFETQYF.